These 3 T cell receptor beta chains originate from one sample sequenced in a study of cytomegalovirus exposure and HLA in healthy donors. 13 Jbeta primers and 60 Vbeta primers were used for the PCR. Data came from immunoSEQ multiplex PCR; TCRdb stores just in-frame clones and leaves some out. The sample lists 160,000 or so clones; roughly four fifths were seen once. Sequenced material: PBMCs. These receptor sequences come from a man aged 50-59 years in good health and CMV-seropositive.

The CDR3 region is CARSLELNSYNEQFF. In DNA, the CDR3 is TGTGCCAGAAGCTTGGAACTGAATTCTTACAATGAGCAGTTCTTC. This chain connects TRBV5-3 to TRBJ2-1; no firm D call. TRBV5-3 is assigned to the ORF class and has an uncertain function. CDR3 length equals 15 residues. The V end was cut by 0 bases, the J end by 4 bases, with 11 bases between.

Only one count was recorded for this clone. The DNA for the CDR3 is TGTGCCAGCAGTGCTGGGGGGGACACTGAAGCTTTCTTT. Translated, it gives CASSAGGDTEAFF. This rearrangement joins TRBV25-1 to TRBJ1-1; D possibly corresponds to TRBD1 (5 bases). CDR1 and CDR2 from the germline V gene are MGHDK and SYGVNS. The V gene lost 4 bases and the J gene lost 3 bases, with 9 bases spanning the gap. This CDR3 spans 13 amino acids.

This clone was seen a single time. The chain is built from TRBV9 and TRBJ2-7; TRBD2 agrees at 10 bases. There are 15 residues in the CDR3. From germline, CDR1 is SGDLS and CDR2 YYNGEE. V shed 3 bases, J shed 2 bases, and the junction held 5 bases outside the gene matches. In nucleotides, the CDR3 is TGTGCCAGCAGCGGAGGACTAGCGGAAGCCTACGAGCAGTACTTC. Protein product: CASSGGLAEAYEQYF.